The following is a T cell receptor beta chain sequence with its context. This clone has more than one count but fewer than ten. Its antigen has not been determined. Base qualities are not provided; no much larger clone lies one nucleotide away. Whole blood was collected in K2EDTA tubes by collaborating institutions according to the institutions' own protocols. For TCRbeta analysis, collaborators shipped samples in one of three forms: frozen whole blood, isolated PBMCs, or DNA extracted from either of those sample types. From the germline V gene, CDR1 is SGHTA and CDR2 is FQGNSA. Its CDR3 holds 13 amino acids, cysteine through phenylalanine. The entry retains the CDR3 DNA only, 39 bases that are in frame from base 1. The junction shows trimming of 1 base on V and 6 bases on J, plus 6 bases between the germline ends. The record originates from a study of blood T cell repertoires in COVID-19 (dated by TCRdb to 2018 to 2021). Background on the whole study: Collaborator samples came from the United States, Italy and Spain and covered acute and convalescent phases of COVID-19. The material from the prospective study consisted of cDNA or gDNA derived from T cells, B-cell-depleted T cells, or PBMCs. Deeply sampled blood TCRbeta repertoires from subjects exposed to, actively infected with, or recovered from COVID-19 were included in the dataset. The repertoires were made available in a free public database intended to serve as a resource for research on the immune response to SARS-CoV-2. The samples were drawn from two sources: the first 160 participants of the ongoing ImmuneRACE study, and over 950 subjects contributed by 6 global collaborators. A de-identified subject ID, COVID-19 status, age in years and sex were almost always included in the sample metadata. Where available, HLA class I and class II types were taken from metadata supplied by the sample provider and were not determined by assay-based typing.

Here is what the overall study found, with its caveats: How much clinical and demographic metadata was included differed by source and by participant, and the metadata was provided uncurated.

TCRbeta CDR3 regions were amplified from genomic DNA using the immunoSEQ Assay, a bias-controlled multiplex PCR. In the source study's methods: Within the assay, amplification of reference gene primers was used to estimate how many nucleated cells each sample contained. To quantify the absolute abundance of each unique TCRbeta CDR3 rearrangement, sequence reads were collapsed and filtered. For each sample, productive Simpson clonality was calculated as the square root of Simpson's diversity index across productive rearrangements. TCRdb took over this immuneACCESS table, retaining in-frame rearrangements with V and J assigned. Such tables are incomplete; in checked studies, under half of the missing clones stem from an unresolved V gene, and the remainder is unexplained. V, J and clone size are those of that table, while D and trimming were read from the DNA. A total of 250,000 to 300,000 clones appear in this sample, under 90% of them only once. Of the sample, about 3% falls within the top ten clones.

The sequence was collected from a woman between 18 and 29 years old with acute or convalescent COVID-19. Sequenced: peripheral blood. The rearrangement joined TRBV7-2 to TRBJ2-2, with no confident D gene call. CDR3 protein: CASSLVSAGELFF. The DNA sequence is given as TGTGCCAGCAGCTTAGTTTCAGCCGGGGAGCTGTTTTTT.